This T cell receptor (beta chain) stems from a study of beta chain features in type 1 diabetes (dated by TCRdb to the late 2010s). Regarding the complete study: Mean age, gender distribution, total cell number and subset yield were not different between patients and healthy donors. A total of 100 million to 140 million sorted cells were examined across all samples, and the number of cells per subset was strongly correlated with RNA yield. The study compared the TCRB repertoires of sorted circulating CD4+ T cell subsets in recently diagnosed type 1 diabetes patients with those in matched healthy donors. Whereas all 30 or so donors provided naive and central memory subsets, regulatory and stem cell-like memory subsets were isolated from just 8 patients and about eight healthy donors.

The entire amount of isolated RNA was reverse transcribed using the High Capacity cDNA Reverse Transcription Kit, so the sequenced TCRB transcripts were expressed ones. Deep immunoSEQ sequencing was performed on naive, central memory and regulatory T cell samples, with an average of roughly 3.3 million total reads per sample. Sorted cells were lysed in RLT buffer and RNA was extracted with DNase-treated RNeasy Micro or Mini kits, depending on cell number. To prevent cross-contamination, each cell subset was processed individually, whereas patient and healthy donor samples were processed jointly. The immunoSEQ multiplex PCR was used to amplify TCRB sequences from cDNA, yielding 87-bp fragments that span the CDR3 region. Sequencing of the amplicons was performed on the Illumina HiSeq platform. The authors' analysis ran thus. PCR bias was corrected computationally using synthetic template baselines, and reads within Hamming distance 2 were collapsed, with unmergeable singletons discarded. Reads were aligned against IMGT to assign V, D and J genes, CDR3 length and insertions or deletions at six rearrangement sites. Within each subset, clonotype counts were normalized to sorted cell number, after which true diversity and Gini coefficients were computed with the tcR R package. The overlap coefficient, calculated on TCRB nucleotide sequences, was used to quantify repertoire sharing. Out-of-frame TCRB sequences from naive cells were analyzed as a proxy for the pre-selection repertoire. TCRdb took this table from immuneACCESS and kept in-frame rearrangements with V and J called. Such tables lack part of the clones; where checked against another copy, unresolved V genes explain under half of the gap, and the rest is unexplained. V and J calls and clone size are copied from that table; D and trimming were computed from the DNA. This sample lists over 650,000 clones; around an eighth were detected once. Of the sample, 0.03% to 0.045% falls within the top ten clones.

CDR3 length: 14 amino acids, cysteine to phenylalanine. Kept here is only the CDR3 DNA, which spans 42 bases and is read in frame from base 1. According to the germline V gene, CDR1 reads SNHLY and CDR2 reads FYNNEI. Cut back by 6 bases and 3 bases, the V and J ends lie 12 bases apart. Findings and caveats that apply to the study as a whole: PCR may preferentially amplify shorter templates, but because patient and control samples were amplified and corrected together, any resulting skew would affect both groups equally. Sequencing cDNA rather than genomic DNA could over-represent highly expressing activated cells, although activation and CD3 levels did not differ between groups. Naive, central memory and regulatory TCRB repertoires appeared to be more alike among patients than among healthy donors. HLA sub-analyses involved small numbers of individuals, so any influence of HLA type on TCRB rearrangement remained unresolved. Patients with type 1 diabetes made fewer insertions and deleted more nucleotides at VDJ recombination sites, implying thymic rearrangement abnormalities. In all four CD4+ subsets, TCRB CDR3 length was moderately but significantly shorter in type 1 diabetes patients.

Each donor gave one peripheral blood draw, averaging around 0.11 L, which was collected into heparinised tubes. Using a panel that included CD45RO, CCR7, CD25, CD127, CD95 and CD27, naive, central memory, regulatory and stem cell-like memory CD4+ T cells were sorted on a BD FACSAria II. A purity above 98% was achieved for all sorted populations. PBMCs were isolated immediately by Lymphoprep density gradient centrifugation and stained directly without culture. To minimize batch effects, samples were stained and sorted in pairs, one healthy donor with one patient per experiment. This clone was seen more than once but under ten times. No antigen is known for it. No per-base quality is available; no much larger clone lies one base away.

This TCR was recovered from a man younger than 30 with type 1 diabetes. The sequence is built from TRBV2 and TRBJ1-3; confidence is insufficient to name the D gene. The specimen sequenced was naive CD4+ T cells from blood. The label giving this sample's cell subset or site can be read as: true naive CD4+ T cells. The nucleotides read TGTGCCAGCAGGCGGGAGGGATTTGGAAACACCATATATTTT. Its product reads: CASRREGFGNTIYF. Joined to the reference TRBV2 and TRBJ1-3 proteins, this CDR3 gives the full variable domain: EPEVTQTPSHQVTQMGQEVILRCVPISNHLYFYWYRQILGQKVEFLVSFYNNEISEKSEIFDDQFSVERPDGSNFTLKIRSTKLEDSAMYFCASRREGFGNTIYFGEGSWLTVV.